This T cell receptor (beta chain) emerged from a study of T-cell memory formation after mild COVID-19. From the 5' RACE reads, TCRdb called clonotypes with MiXCR, one entry per CDR3 protein. The sample lists roughly 580,000 distinct CDR3 sequences, 15% to 20% occurring once. In this sample, this clonotype turned up a few times. The junction had 4 bases not matched to a gene; V was cut back by 3 bases and J by 4 bases. Germline V lookup: CDR1 GTSNPN, CDR2 SVGIG (reference sequence). This CDR3 is built from 14 residues. This sequence originates from an adult woman who had mild COVID-19 (a few samples of this study predate the infection). Cell type and time point are not known. Sequencing input: PBMCs or a T cell subset sorted from them (not recorded which). The V gene is TRBV30, the J gene TRBJ2-3, with TRBD2 matching over 10 bases. CDR3 residues: CAWSPSGGSDTQYF. The CDR3 bases are TGTGCCTGGAGCCCTAGCGGGGGATCAGATACGCAGTATTTT. The full variable domain, rest sourced from reference TRBV30 and TRBJ2-3, is SQTIHQWPATLVQPVGSPLSLECTVEGTSNPNLYWYRQAAGRGLQLLFYSVGIGQISSEVPQNLSASRPQDRQFILSSKKLLLSDSGFYLCAWSPSGGSDTQYFGPGTRLTVL.